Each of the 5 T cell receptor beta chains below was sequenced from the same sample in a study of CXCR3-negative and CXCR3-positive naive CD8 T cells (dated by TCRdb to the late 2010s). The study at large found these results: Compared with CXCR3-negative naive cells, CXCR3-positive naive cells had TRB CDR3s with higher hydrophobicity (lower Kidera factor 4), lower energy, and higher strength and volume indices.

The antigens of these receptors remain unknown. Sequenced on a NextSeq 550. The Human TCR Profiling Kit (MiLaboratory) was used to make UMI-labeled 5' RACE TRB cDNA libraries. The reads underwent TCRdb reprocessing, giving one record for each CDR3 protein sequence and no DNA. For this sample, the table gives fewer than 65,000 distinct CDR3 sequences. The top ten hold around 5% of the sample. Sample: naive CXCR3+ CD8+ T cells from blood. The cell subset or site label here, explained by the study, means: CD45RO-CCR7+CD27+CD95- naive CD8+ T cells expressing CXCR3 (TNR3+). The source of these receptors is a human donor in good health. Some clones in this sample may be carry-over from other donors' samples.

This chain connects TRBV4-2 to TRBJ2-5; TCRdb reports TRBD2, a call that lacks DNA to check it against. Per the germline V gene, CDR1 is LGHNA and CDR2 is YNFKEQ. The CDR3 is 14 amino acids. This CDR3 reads CASSDSGGQETQYF.

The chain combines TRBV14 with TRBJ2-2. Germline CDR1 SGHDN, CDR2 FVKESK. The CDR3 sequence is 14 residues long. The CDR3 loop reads CASSQGSATGELFF.

The CDR3 protein is CSARPRARGTDTQYF. This rearrangement joins TRBV29-1 to TRBJ2-3; TCRdb's assignment of TRBD1 cannot be checked, as there is no DNA. Germline loops: CDR1 SQVTM, CDR2 ANQGSEA. This CDR3 comprises 15 residues.

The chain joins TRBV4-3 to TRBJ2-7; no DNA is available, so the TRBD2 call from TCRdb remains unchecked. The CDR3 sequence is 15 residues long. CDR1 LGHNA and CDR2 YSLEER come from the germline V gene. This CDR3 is CASSQDRQGLYEQYF.

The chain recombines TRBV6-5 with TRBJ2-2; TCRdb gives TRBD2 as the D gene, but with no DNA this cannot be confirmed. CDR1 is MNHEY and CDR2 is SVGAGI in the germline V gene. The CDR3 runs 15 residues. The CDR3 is CASQAGVERVGELFF.